The next 17 T cell receptor beta chains were all read from a single sample in a study of cytomegalovirus exposure and HLA in healthy donors. 60 Vbeta and 13 Jbeta primers were used in PCR. Libraries were prepared by immunoSEQ multiplex PCR; TCRdb keeps only in-frame clonotypes and omits some of them. The sample carries some 130,000 clones, roughly 60% recorded once. Sequenced sample: PBMCs. These receptors came from a woman in her forties in good health and CMV-seronegative.

The gene calls are TRBV9 and TRBJ2-2; D remains unclear. With 0 bases removed from V and 7 bases from J, the gap between germline ends came to 13 bases. The germline gives CDR1 SGDLS, CDR2 YYNGEE. There are 15 residues in the CDR3. The CDR3 reads CASSVATSSGGELFF. The CDR3, as DNA: TGTGCCAGCAGCGTAGCTACGTCCTCCGGCGGGGAGCTGTTTTTT.

This clone was counted a few times. The chain is built from TRBV19 and TRBJ1-1; D might be TRBD1 (5 bases). The CDR3 has 13 residues. The V gene's germline CDR1 is LNHDA and CDR2 SQIVND (reference sequence). Between the trimmed V and J ends, which lost 7 bases and 10 bases, there was a span of 19 bases. CDR3 coding DNA: TGTGCCAGTACCCTGAATGGGGCCTTTGGAGCTTTCTTT. Its protein product is CASTLNGAFGAFF.

This sequence joins TRBV19 and TRBJ1-2, with 7 nucleotides matching TRBD1. Germline V CDR1 and CDR2: LNHDA, SQIVND (reference sequence). CDR3 length equals 13 residues. V trimming: 5 bases; J trimming: 4 bases; junction bases outside the gene matches: 4. CDR3 bases: TGTGCCAGTAGTCGGGGACAGACCTATGGCTACACCTTC. Protein sequence: CASSRGQTYGYTF.

This clone was picked up one time. This chain connects TRBV7-3 to TRBJ2-5; D may be TRBD2 (5 bases). The germline V gene has CDR1 SGHTA and CDR2 FQGTGA. With 2 bases removed from V and 3 bases from J, the gap between germline ends came to 10 bases. The CDR3 length is 14 residues. CDR3 residues: CASSLEGWKETQYF. CDR3 DNA sequence: TGTGCCAGCAGCTTAGAGGGTTGGAAAGAGACCCAGTACTTC. Using reference TRBV7-3 and TRBJ2-5 for the parts outside the CDR3, the full variable domain is GAGVSQTPSNKVTEKGKYVELRCDPISGHTALYWYRQSLGQGPEFLIYFQGTGAADDSGLPNDRFFAVRPEGSVSTLKIQRTERGDSAVYLCASSLEGWKETQYFGPGTRLLVL.

In this sample, this clone turned up a few times. V usage is TRBV6-1 and J usage is TRBJ1-5; 12 bases fit TRBD1. This CDR3 has 16 amino acids. Germline V gene sequence: CDR1 MNHNS, CDR2 SASEGT. With V trimmed by 0 bases and J by 7 bases, 4 bases remained unmatched. As DNA, the CDR3 is TGTGCCAGCAGTGAAGCCTACGGGACAGGGGGCCAGCCCCAGCATTTT. Residues: CASSEAYGTGGQPQHF.

This clone was detected ten times or more. The chain couples TRBV7-9 to TRBJ2-7, with 9 bases aligning to TRBD2. V shed 6 bases and J 2 bases; nucleotides not matched to a gene: 2. The CDR3 covers 13 residues. CDR1 and CDR2 (germline): SEHNR, FQNEAQ (reference sequence). The chain's CDR3 is CASSSGRTYEQYF. The DNA for the CDR3 is TGTGCCAGCAGTAGCGGGAGAACCTACGAGCAGTACTTC.

The chain carries TRBV7-8 and TRBJ2-7, with D tentatively TRBD1 (6 bases). CDR1 and CDR2 (germline): SGHVS, FQNEAQ. There are 14 residues in the CDR3. The V end lost 10 bases, the J end lost 0 bases, and 16 bases lay between the germline ends. The CDR3 region is CATQGQLSSYEQYF. As DNA, the CDR3 is TGTGCCACCCAGGGACAACTCAGCTCCTACGAGCAGTACTTC.

This clone was recorded once. The gene calls are TRBV18 and TRBJ1-5; D remains ambiguous. The germline CDR1 and CDR2 sequences are KGHSH and LQKENI. The V gene lost 6 bases and the J gene lost 1 base, with 13 bases spanning the gap. This CDR3 has 15 residues. CDR3 coding DNA: TGTGCCAGCTCGCGGCTTTCGGGGAGCAATCAGCCCCAGCATTTT. Its protein product is CASSRLSGSNQPQHF.

This clone was counted once. The CDR3 DNA reads TGTGCCAGCTCACCGTCGGGACAGAACTCGAACACCGGGGAGCTGTTTTTT. As protein: CASSPSGQNSNTGELFF. This chain connects TRBV18 to TRBJ2-2, with 7 bases matching TRBD1. CDR3 size: 17 residues. Germline V gene data show CDR1 as KGHSH and CDR2 as LQKENI. After removal of 3 bases from V and 0 bases from J, the junction contained 7 bases not matched to a gene.

The chain recombines TRBV13 with TRBJ2-4; D might be TRBD2 (6 bases). V was cut by 7 bases and J by 8 bases, with 12 bases left in between. The CDR3 spans 12 residues. The V gene's germline CDR1 is PRHDT and CDR2 FYEKMQ (reference sequence). The CDR3 spells CASTGPGDIQYF. CDR3 nucleotides: TGTGCCAGCACCGGCCCGGGGGACATTCAGTACTTC.

This clone was found once. The V call is TRBV18, the J call TRBJ2-5; TRBD2 agrees at 11 bases. V trimming: 3 bases; J trimming: 4 bases; junction bases outside the gene matches: 1. Germline CDR1 and CDR2: KGHSH and LQKENI. CDR3 length: 14 residues. CDR3 DNA sequence: TGTGCCAGCTCACCGGGACTAGCGGTAGAGACCCAGTACTTC. Translation gives CASSPGLAVETQYF.

V usage is TRBV5-1 and J usage is TRBJ2-6; the D is unclear. The V gene's germline CDR1 is SGHRS and CDR2 YFSETQ. There are 16 residues in the CDR3. V lost 0 bases to trimming and J lost 4 bases, with 11 bases between them. The CDR3 is CASSLEASPGANVLTF. In DNA, the CDR3 is TGCGCCAGCAGCTTGGAAGCCTCTCCCGGGGCCAACGTCCTGACTTTC.

V gene TRBV5-1 combines with J gene TRBJ1-6, with D possibly TRBD1 on 5 matching bases. This CDR3 comprises 15 residues. The germline CDR1 and CDR2 sequences are SGHRS and YFSETQ. Trimming removed 0 bases from V and 7 bases from J, with 11 bases in between. CDR3 DNA: TGCGCCAGCAGCTTGGAGCTTGGGGGGAATTCACCCCTCCACTTT. Translated: CASSLELGGNSPLHF.

V usage is TRBV7-3 and J usage is TRBJ2-6; D may be TRBD1 (5 bases). CDR1 and CDR2 from the germline V gene are SGHTA and FQGTGA. The germline V and J ends were trimmed by 6 bases and 1 base, with 13 bases remaining between them. The CDR3 runs to 16 residues. CDR3 sequence: CASSPTGASGANVLTF. The CDR3 bases are TGTGCCAGCAGTCCTACAGGTGCGTCTGGGGCCAACGTCCTGACTTTC.

This rearrangement joins TRBV7-6 to TRBJ1-1; D perhaps matches TRBD1 (6 bases). V was pared by 3 bases and J by 1 base, with 9 bases between. The length of the CDR3 is 14 residues. CDR1 is SGHVS, CDR2 FNYEAQ, per germline. The CDR3 nucleotides are TGTGCCAGCAGCTTTCAGGGGCCGAACACTGAAGCTTTCTTT. Its translation: CASSFQGPNTEAFF.

This clone showed up just a few times. The chain combines TRBV5-6 with TRBJ2-7; 8 positions agree with TRBD1. CDR1 and CDR2 (germline): SGHDT, YYEEEE. Trimming removed 4 bases from V and 5 bases from J; junction bases left unmatched: 11. CDR3 length equals 15 residues. The CDR3 DNA sequence: TGTGCCAGCAGCGCAGAGACAGGGGTCGCCGACGAGCAGTACTTC. Amino acids: CASSAETGVADEQYF.

The chain combines TRBV5-1 with TRBJ1-2; no firm D call. V was shortened by 0 bases and J by 8 bases, with 14 bases between the two germline ends. Germline CDR1 reads SGHRS; CDR2 reads YFSETQ. CDR3 size: 14 residues. CDR3 loop: CASSLEREMSGYTF. CDR3 coding DNA: TGCGCCAGCAGCTTGGAGAGAGAAATGTCAGGCTACACCTTC.